The sequence of this TCR beta chain was determined in a study of technical replicates of blood from several donors. Some clones are missing from TCRdb's copy, which holds only in-frame ones; the method was immunoSEQ multiplex PCR. Among approximately 51,000 clones listed, around 95% were seen once. Sequenced: PBMCs. The receptor comes from a human donor in good health. Some clones in this sample may be carry-over from other donors' samples.

The CDR3 sequence: CAWSVRTGVYQPQHF. The CDR3 DNA reads TGTGCCTGGAGTGTACGGACAGGGGTGTATCAGCCCCAGCATTTT. This chain uses TRBV30 with TRBJ1-5; 9 nucleotides agree with TRBD1. Germline V gene data show CDR1 as GTSNPN and CDR2 as SVGIG (reference sequence). The CDR3 extends over 15 amino acids. The V segment lost 0 bases and the J segment 5 bases; nucleotides outside the gene matches: 5.